These 12 T cell receptor beta chains were all obtained from the same sample, sequenced in a study of tumor-infiltrating lymphocytes in primary liver carcinoma. Synthesis of TCR beta cDNA was carried out from 450 to 650 ng total RNA with a constant-region primer. For TCR beta, libraries were produced by three nested multiplex PCR rounds using slightly modified ARM-PCR. A C-beta reverse primer and TRBV1-TRBV30 forward primers served in each of the first two PCR rounds, at roughly 10 cycles apiece. TCRdb itself ran the multiplex PCR reads through MiXCR, one entry per CDR3 protein. Of more than 150,000 distinct CDR3 sequences listed, over 50% were seen once; the top ten hold approximately 65%. For blood RNA, unsorted whole blood served as the source, and germline DNA was extracted too. The sequencing sample was made of peripheral blood. The source is a man aged 35 to 55 with primary liver carcinoma and hepatitis B virus infection.

The chain joins TRBV11-2 to TRBJ2-7, with D possibly TRBD2 on 6 matching bases. V lost 1 base, J lost 6 bases, and 10 bases lay in between. CDR3 length equals 13 residues. The germline gives CDR1 SGHAT, CDR2 FQNNGV. In nucleotides, the CDR3 is TGTGCCAGCAGCTTAGCGGGGACTGGCGAGCAGTACTTC. It specifies CASSLAGTGEQYF. Looking up the rest from reference TRBV11-2 and TRBJ2-7 gives the full variable domain: EAGVAQSPRYKIIEKRQSVAFWCNPISGHATLYWYQQILGQGPKLLIQFQNNGVVDDSQLPKDRFSAERLKGVDSTLKIQPAKLEDSAVYLCASSLAGTGEQYFGPGTRLTVT.

V usage is TRBV7-8 and J usage is TRBJ1-4; 7 bases match TRBD1. CDR1 is SGHVS and CDR2 is FQNEAQ in the germline V gene. Trimming removed 6 bases from V and 0 bases from J; junction bases left unmatched: 10. This CDR3 has 17 amino acids. CDR3 in DNA: TGTGCCAGCAGTCCTGACAGGGTACAACCAACTAATGAAAAACTGTTTTTT. This sequence encodes CASSPDRVQPTNEKLFF.

On this clonotype itself: A read error may produce the germline difference seen at one junction end. The chain is built from TRBV11-2 and TRBJ2-1, with D uncertain. This CDR3 has 14 amino acids. Germline V gives CDR1 SGHAT, CDR2 FQNNGV. The CDR3 bases are TGTGCCAGCAACTTCATAGCCTCCTACAATGAGCAATTCTTC. Translated: CASNFIASYNEQFF.

This clonotype has a count of ten or more. The chain combines TRBV11-2 with TRBJ2-5; 7 bases are shared with TRBD2. Trimming removed 3 bases from V and 2 bases from J; junction bases left unmatched: 3. The CDR3 runs 14 residues. Germline lookup yields CDR1 SGHAT and CDR2 FQNNGV. CDR3 sequence reads: CASSFTGGQETQYF. CDR3 bases: TGTGCCAGCAGCTTCACGGGGGGTCAAGAGACCCAGTACTTC.

This chain uses TRBV4-1 with TRBJ2-7; D possibly corresponds to TRBD2 (5 bases). Germline values: CDR1 MGHRA, CDR2 YSYEKL. V was clipped by 0 bases and J by 6 bases, with 15 bases between them. This CDR3 spans 15 amino acids. CDR3 sequence: CASSQELSSGSEQYF. The CDR3 DNA reads as TGCGCCAGCAGCCAAGAGCTCAGTTCGGGGAGCGAGCAGTACTTC.

To note about this clonotype: Given a much more abundant clone one base away, this may be a read error. This chain links TRBV11-1 with TRBJ2-3; D remains unclear. There are 12 residues in the CDR3. Germline CDR1 and CDR2: SGHAT and FQDESV (reference sequence). The V end was cut by 5 bases, the J end by 6 bases, with 9 bases between. CDR3 nucleotides: TGTGCCAGCAGCAAGCTAGGGGATACGCAGTATTTT. The encoded protein is CASSKLGDTQYF.

This clonotype was counted between two and nine times. The chain has TRBV6-6 and TRBJ1-5, with D uncertain. Germline V CDR1 and CDR2: MNHNY, SVGAGI (reference sequence). The CDR3 loop spans 16 amino acids. Trimming stripped 2 bases from V and 7 bases from J, with 18 bases between. Here the CDR3 reads CASSYEAPGPRQPQHF. CDR3 DNA: TGTGCCAGCAGTTACGAGGCCCCCGGCCCCAGGCAGCCCCAGCATTTT.

On this clonotype: The junction departs from the called germline gene at one end, perhaps through a read error. This chain connects TRBV10-2 to TRBJ1-5; a possible D gene is TRBD1 (5 bases). Germline lookup yields CDR1 WSHSY and CDR2 SAAADI. The CDR3 loop spans 14 amino acids. The CDR3 spells CATSGTSSNQPQHF. The DNA for the CDR3 is TGCGCCACCAGTGGGACGAGTAGCAATCAGCCCCAGCATTTT.

As to this clonotype: One end of the junction is discordant with germline, which a read error may explain. The rearrangement uses TRBV6-2 or TRBV6-3 and TRBJ1-1; D unclear. The CDR3 is 14 residues long. CDR1 is MNHEY and CDR2 is SVGEGT in the germline V gene. CDR3 coding DNA: TGTGCCAGCAGTCTCCTTAATGGGAACGCTGAAGCTTTCTTT. It specifies CASSLLNGNAEAFF.

Comments on this clonotype: Given the absence of the conserved phenylalanine or tryptophan at the CDR3 end, a read error is likely. The gene calls are TRBV4-1 and TRBJ2-7; 9 bases are shared with TRBD2. The CDR3 has 16 amino acids. Germline-derived CDR1 and CDR2 are MGHRA and YSYEKL. The V gene end was trimmed by 2 bases and the J gene end by 2 bases; junction bases not matched to a gene: 7. The CDR3 DNA reads as TGCGCCAGCAGCCAAAAGGCGTTAGCGGGGGCCTACGAGCAGTACTTA. It yields the protein CASSQKALAGAYEQYL.

Details on this clonotype: Because the CDR3 is missing its conserved closing phenylalanine or tryptophan, this is likely a read error. The chain joins TRBV11-2 to TRBJ2-1, with D unresolved. The CDR3 totals 14 residues. The germline CDR1 and CDR2 sequences are SGHAT and FQNNGV. The CDR3 is CVSSWYGRNNEQFL. The CDR3 DNA follows: TGTGTCAGCAGCTGGTATGGTCGGAACAATGAGCAGTTCTTG.

This sequence joins TRBV5-1 and TRBJ2-5; 8 positions match TRBD2. The CDR3 is 15 amino acids. The germline gives CDR1 SGHRS, CDR2 YFSETQ. The V gene end was trimmed by 1 base and the J gene end by 2 bases; junction bases not matched to a gene: 4. The CDR3 protein is CASSLQTSGQETQYF. DNA for the CDR3: TGCGCCAGCAGCTTGCAAACTAGCGGTCAAGAGACCCAGTACTTC.